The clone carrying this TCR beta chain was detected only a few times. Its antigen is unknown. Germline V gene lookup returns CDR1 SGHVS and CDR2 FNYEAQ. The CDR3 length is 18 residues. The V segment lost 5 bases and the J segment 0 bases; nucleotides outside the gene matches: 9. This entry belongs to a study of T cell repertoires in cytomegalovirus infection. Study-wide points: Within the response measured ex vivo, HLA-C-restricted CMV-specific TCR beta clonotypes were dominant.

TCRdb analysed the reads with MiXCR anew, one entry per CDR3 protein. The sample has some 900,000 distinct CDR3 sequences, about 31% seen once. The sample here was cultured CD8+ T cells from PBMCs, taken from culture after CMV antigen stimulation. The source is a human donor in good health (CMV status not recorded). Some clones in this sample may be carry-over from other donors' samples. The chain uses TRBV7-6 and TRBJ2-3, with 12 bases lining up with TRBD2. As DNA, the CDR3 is TGTGCCAGCAGCCCACTCCCGACTAGCGGGAGAAGCACAGATACGCAGTATTTT. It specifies CASSPLPTSGRSTDTQYF.